These 31 T cell receptor beta chains were all obtained from the same sample, sequenced in a study of blood T cell repertoires in COVID-19. Measured with immunoSEQ multiplex PCR; TCRdb has only the in-frame clones, and not every one. The sample has approximately 190,000 clones, over 75% seen once; the top ten hold 0.45% to 0.65%. Sequenced input: peripheral blood. The receptors come from a man aged 50 or older with acute or convalescent COVID-19.

This sequence joins TRBV19 and TRBJ2-3, with 8 bases fitting TRBD2. The germline CDR1 and CDR2 sequences are LNHDA and SQIVND (reference sequence). J lost 3 bases, V lost 4 bases, and 3 bases had no gene match. The CDR3 sequence is 14 residues long. CDR3 bases: TGTGCCAGTAGTACGGGACTAGTAACAGATACGCAGTATTTT. Its protein product is CASSTGLVTDTQYF.

The rearrangement joins TRBV6-6 to TRBJ1-1, with D possibly matching TRBD1 (5 bases). The CDR3 covers 11 residues. The germline V gene has CDR1 MNHNY and CDR2 SVGAGI (reference sequence). The V gene lost 9 bases and the J gene lost 5 bases, with 10 bases spanning the gap. In DNA form, the CDR3 reads TGTGCCAGTTCTCAGGGAACTGAAGCTTTCTTT. Amino acid sequence: CASSQGTEAFF.

This chain connects TRBV7-8 to TRBJ2-3, with a possible D match to TRBD1 (5 bases). CDR3 length equals 14 residues. The germline V gene has CDR1 SGHVS and CDR2 FQNEAQ. Deletions cut 2 bases from V and 0 bases from J, with 6 bases between. CDR3: CASSLYRSTDTQYF. The CDR3 nucleotides read TGTGCCAGCAGCTTATACAGGAGCACAGATACGCAGTATTTT.

The chain links TRBV5-4 to TRBJ1-1; D is uncertain. Germline-derived CDR1 and CDR2 are SGHNT and YYREEE (reference sequence). The V end lost 4 bases, the J end lost 0 bases, and 13 bases lay between the germline ends. CDR3 length equals 15 residues. In DNA form, the CDR3 reads TGTGCCAGCAGCGCCCGGGGAGGGCTGAACACTGAAGCTTTCTTT. Translating gives CASSARGGLNTEAFF.

The chain carries TRBV19 and TRBJ1-2; possibly TRBD1 for D (6 bases). Between the trimmed V and J ends, which lost 5 bases and 7 bases, there was a span of 14 bases. CDR1 and CDR2 (germline): LNHDA, SQIVND (reference sequence). CDR3 length: 13 amino acids. The chain's CDR3 is CASSFLQGTGYTF. CDR3 DNA: TGTGCCAGTAGTTTCTTACAGGGAACTGGCTACACCTTC.

V and J are TRBV5-1 and TRBJ2-2, with D possibly being TRBD2 (6 bases). The CDR3 sequence is 17 residues long. V lost 1 base, J lost 1 base, and 14 bases lay in between. The germline V gene has CDR1 SGHRS and CDR2 YFSETQ. The CDR3 bases are TGCGCCAGCAGCTTGAGTGCGGGGCCGGGGAACACCGGGGAGCTGTTTTTT. It codes for CASSLSAGPGNTGELFF.

The DNA of the CDR3 is TGCACCAGCAGGCAACGGGACTCCCCCGTAAAAGATACGCAGTATTTT. Its translation is CTSRQRDSPVKDTQYF. The genes are TRBV1 and TRBJ2-3; TRBD2 is the table's D call, not checked against the DNA. TRBV1 is designated a pseudogene. The CDR3 length is 16 residues.

CDR3 residues: CASSLDQAAKNIQYF. For the CDR3, the DNA is TGTGCCAGCAGCTTAGACCAGGCAGCCAAAAACATTCAGTACTTC. The V and J genes are TRBV7-9 and TRBJ2-4; D uncertain. The CDR3 extends over 15 amino acids. Germline V gives CDR1 SEHNR, CDR2 FQNEAQ (reference sequence). The V gene lost 1 base and the J gene lost 0 bases, with 7 bases spanning the gap.

The CDR3 sequence: CASSPRRSPYNEQFF. CDR3 bases: TGCGCCAGCAGTCCCCGGCGGTCACCTTACAATGAGCAGTTCTTC. V usage is TRBV10-1 and J usage is TRBJ2-1; D not resolved. The germline V gene has CDR1 WNHNN and CDR2 SYGVQD (reference sequence). The CDR3 sequence is 15 residues long. The V end lost 5 bases, the J end lost 4 bases, and 15 bases lay between the germline ends.

This clone was seen just once. The gene calls are TRBV2 and TRBJ1-5, with 9 bases fitting TRBD1. J was trimmed by 7 bases and V by 5 bases; bases with no gene match: 9. The CDR3 covers 15 residues. Germline lookup yields CDR1 SNHLY and CDR2 FYNNEI. The CDR3 reads CASSSPQGAWQPQHF. In DNA, the CDR3 is TGTGCCAGCAGTTCCCCACAGGGGGCTTGGCAGCCCCAGCATTTT.

The V call is TRBV5-1, the J call TRBJ2-7; 8 nucleotides align to TRBD1. The V gene end was trimmed by 4 bases and the J gene end by 2 bases; junction bases not matched to a gene: 11. CDR3 size: 16 residues. CDR1 and CDR2 from the germline V gene are SGHRS and YFSETQ. CDR3 nucleotide sequence: TGCGCCAGCAGCAGATACGGGACAGGATTTACCTACGAGCAGTACTTC. Protein: CASSRYGTGFTYEQYF.

This rearrangement joins TRBV5-1 to TRBJ2-7; TRBD2 matches at 7 bases. CDR1 is SGHRS and CDR2 is YFSETQ in the germline V gene. The CDR3 runs to 13 residues. Unmatched junction bases numbered 5, after V lost 2 bases and J lost 6 bases. This chain's CDR3 is CASSLERGREQYF. CDR3 nucleotide sequence: TGCGCCAGCAGCTTAGAGCGGGGTCGCGAGCAGTACTTC. The whole variable domain, filled in from reference TRBV5-1 and TRBJ2-7, reads KAGVTQTPRYLIKTRGQQVTLSCSPISGHRSVSWYQQTPGQGLQFLFEYFSETQRNKGNFPGRFSGRQFSNSRSEMNVSTLELGDSALYLCASSLERGREQYFGPGTRLTVT.

V and J are TRBV2 and TRBJ1-2, with D unresolved. CDR1 and CDR2 from the germline V gene are SNHLY and FYNNEI. CDR3 length equals 12 residues. Trimming cost V 6 bases and J 5 bases, with 10 bases left between them. CDR3 residues: CASRAGKYGYTF. CDR3 sequence (DNA): TGTGCCAGCAGGGCGGGGAAGTATGGCTACACCTTC.

The chain has TRBV4-3 and TRBJ2-2, with D hard to call. Germline CDR1 reads LGHNA; CDR2 reads YSLEER. Deletions cut 2 bases from V and 6 bases from J, with 4 bases between. This CDR3 region has 12 residues. CDR3 amino acids: CASSQFAGELFF. The CDR3, as DNA: TGCGCCAGCAGCCAATTCGCCGGGGAGCTGTTTTTT.

The rearrangement joins TRBV25-1 to TRBJ1-6, with a possible D match to TRBD1 (5 bases). This CDR3 has 14 amino acids. V was pared by 8 bases and J by 9 bases, with 17 bases between. Germline V gives CDR1 MGHDK, CDR2 SYGVNS. The chain's CDR3 is CASHWGGSSSPLHF. Written as DNA, the CDR3 is TGTGCCAGCCACTGGGGGGGGTCAAGTTCACCCCTCCACTTT.

The chain couples TRBV9 to TRBJ2-5; 7 positions match TRBD1. The ends lost 4 bases at V and 0 bases at J; junction bases unmatched: 6. CDR3 length: 15 residues. Germline loops: CDR1 SGDLS, CDR2 YYNGEE. The CDR3 here is CASSRQGANQETQYF. CDR3 DNA: TGTGCCAGCAGCAGACAGGGCGCCAACCAAGAGACCCAGTACTTC.

The CDR3 DNA is TGTGCCAGCAGCCAAGATCGGATCTCCAGGTCTCAGTTCTTC. It is translated as CASSQDRISRSQFF. V and J are TRBV4-2 and TRBJ2-1; D is unclear. The CDR3 contains 14 residues. Per germline, CDR1 LGHNA and CDR2 YNFKEQ. V dropped 0 bases and J dropped 13 bases, with 16 bases sitting between them.

The J gene is TRBJ2-7, the V gene TRBV6-5, with D uncertain. This CDR3 has 13 amino acids. Germline V gene lookup returns CDR1 MNHEY and CDR2 SVGAGI. The germline V and J ends were trimmed by 5 bases and 0 bases, with 8 bases remaining between them. The CDR3 coding sequence is TGTGCCAGCAGTCACGCTAGCTCCTACGAGCAGTACTTC. This encodes CASSHASSYEQYF.

The chain combines TRBV20-1 with TRBJ2-7; 8 bases align to TRBD2. The CDR3 totals 14 residues. Germline V gene data show CDR1 as DFQATT and CDR2 as SNEGSKA (reference sequence). The trim removed 3 bases at V and 3 bases at J, leaving 7 bases unmatched. CDR3 sequence: CSASRREDDYEQYF. CDR3 DNA sequence: TGCAGTGCTAGTCGGCGGGAGGACGACTACGAGCAGTACTTC.

The V and J genes are TRBV5-4 and TRBJ2-3; 14 positions agree with TRBD2. Germline V gives CDR1 SGHNT, CDR2 YYREEE (reference sequence). V dropped 9 bases and J dropped 4; count of bases not matched to a gene: 1. CDR3 length: 13 residues. The DNA for the CDR3 is TGTGCCACGACTAGCGGGGGGGCAGATACGCAGTATTTT. Protein sequence: CATTSGGADTQYF.

CDR3 nucleotides: TGTGCCAGCAGTGAATCCCTAGGGGTCTATGGCTACACCTTC. Protein sequence: CASSESLGVYGYTF. The chain links TRBV6-1 to TRBJ1-2; tentatively, D is TRBD1 (5 bases). From germline, CDR1 is MNHNS and CDR2 SASEGT. The CDR3 sequence is 14 residues long. Trimming pared 2 bases from V and 4 bases from J, leaving 11 bases between.

The genes are TRBV5-4 and TRBJ1-3; a weak D match, TRBD1 (5 bases). The CDR3 runs to 15 residues. V was cut by 0 bases and J by 0 bases, with 7 bases left in between. The germline gives CDR1 SGHNT, CDR2 YYREEE (reference sequence). The CDR3, as DNA: TGTGCCAGCAGCTTGGATCAGGGCTCTGGAAACACCATATATTTT. It yields the protein CASSLDQGSGNTIYF.

The chain couples TRBV27 to TRBJ2-7; 11 bases line up with TRBD1. The CDR3 runs 14 residues. Looked up from germline, CDR1 is MNHEY and CDR2 is SMNVEV (reference sequence). With 5 bases clipped from V and 6 bases from J, the junction kept 6 bases outside the gene matches. The CDR3 protein is CASSPVGQGGEQYF. CDR3 nucleotides: TGTGCCAGCAGTCCGGTGGGACAGGGGGGCGAGCAGTACTTC.

The chain is built from TRBV29-1 and TRBJ2-3; tentative D call: TRBD2 (5 bases). Germline-derived CDR1 and CDR2 are SQVTM and ANQGSEA. The CDR3 is 12 amino acids. Trimming pared 1 base from V and 4 bases from J, leaving 6 bases between. CDR3 nucleotides: TGCAGCGTTGAAGTAGCGCCAGATACGCAGTATTTT. It codes for CSVEVAPDTQYF.

The chain links TRBV10-3 to TRBJ2-5; 8 bases line up with TRBD1. Germline lookup yields CDR1 ENHRY and CDR2 SYGVKD. The CDR3 consists of 15 residues. The V segment lost 4 bases and the J segment 4 bases; nucleotides outside the gene matches: 8. CDR3 coding DNA: TGTGCCATCAGTGGTAGGGGTGGACAGGGAGAGACCCAGTACTTC. This translates into CAISGRGGQGETQYF.

The chain combines TRBV7-3 with TRBJ1-1; a weak D match, TRBD1 (6 bases). Germline V gene sequence: CDR1 SGHTA, CDR2 FQGTGA. Trimming cost V 4 bases and J 0 bases, with 9 bases left between them. CDR3 size: 14 residues. CDR3 nucleotide sequence: TGTGCCAGCAGCTCCGACAGGATGAACACTGAAGCTTTCTTT. Protein sequence: CASSSDRMNTEAFF.

The chain uses TRBV28 and TRBJ2-1; D may be TRBD2 (6 bases). Between the trimmed V and J ends, which lost 3 bases and 4 bases, there was a span of 7 bases. This CDR3 has 13 amino acids. Germline loops: CDR1 MDHEN, CDR2 SYDVKM. For the CDR3, the DNA is TGTGCCAGCAGTTTGGGGGGATACAATGAGCAGTTCTTC. Amino acid sequence: CASSLGGYNEQFF.

The rearrangement links TRBV5-1 to TRBJ2-1; 8 bases are shared with TRBD1. The germline CDR1 and CDR2 sequences are SGHRS and YFSETQ. V lost 7 bases, J lost 5 bases, and 14 bases stayed unmatched. The CDR3 contains 16 residues. CDR3 DNA sequence: TGCGCCAGCGACAACTCCGGGACAGGTGGAAACAATGAGCAGTTCTTC. Protein: CASDNSGTGGNNEQFF.

This chain links TRBV3-1 (or the pseudogene TRBV3-2) with TRBJ2-3; 13 nucleotides agree with TRBD2. This CDR3 is built from 17 residues. V dropped 6 bases and J dropped 8; count of bases not matched to a gene: 14. Germline V gene lookup returns CDR1 LGHDT and CDR2 YNNKEL (reference sequence). This chain's CDR3 is CASRGSATSGRPLTQYF. The DNA for the CDR3 is TGTGCCAGCAGAGGGTCGGCGACTAGCGGGAGGCCACTTACGCAGTATTTT.

The chain links TRBV5-1 to TRBJ2-3; 9 positions agree with TRBD1. CDR1 is SGHRS and CDR2 is YFSETQ in the germline V gene. Trimming cost V 4 bases and J 5 bases; bases outside gene matches: 5. This CDR3 contains 14 residues. The CDR3 DNA follows: TGCGCCAGCAGCCAAGGACAGGGGCAAGATACGCAGTATTTT. This encodes CASSQGQGQDTQYF.

This chain uses TRBV6-4 with TRBJ2-1; 9 nucleotides line up with TRBD1. There are 14 residues in the CDR3. CDR1 is MRHNA, CDR2 SNTAGT, per germline. Germline trimming cut 4 bases from V and 6 bases from J; bases unmatched to any gene: 4. The CDR3 sequence: CASSGTGVRNEQFF. DNA for the CDR3: TGTGCCAGCAGTGGGACAGGGGTGCGCAATGAGCAGTTCTTC.